Listed below are T cell receptor beta chains from one sample, sequenced in a study of cytomegalovirus exposure and HLA in healthy donors. Produced via immunoSEQ multiplex PCR; TCRdb's table is partial and in-frame only. Found here are about 97,000 clones, around 10% of them singletons; the top ten hold 4.5% to 6.5%. The specimen was PBMCs. All receptors come from a man between 50 and 59 years old in good health and CMV-seropositive. CDR3s include the opening cysteine and the closing phenylalanine or tryptophan. A D gene is named only where the DNA matches it firmly. Some rows have no size entry. The others give once, few or many, or a class for an expanded clone.

v_call	clone_size	j_call	d_call	cdr3_length	cdr3_nt	cdr3_aa
TRBV6-5	NA	TRBJ2-1	TRBD2	15	TGTGCCAGCAGTCGACAGCGGGAGAGGGGGAATGAGCAGTTCTTC	CASSRQRERGNEQFF
TRBV11-2	few	TRBJ1-4	TRBD1	14	TGTGCCAGCAGCTCACAGGGGGCTTATGAAAAACTGTTTTTT	CASSSQGAYEKLFF
TRBV7-3	few	TRBJ1-2	TRBD1	16	TGTGCCAGCAGCTTAACGGGACAGGGGTTCGGATATGGCTACACCTTC	CASSLTGQGFGYGYTF
TRBV14	NA	TRBJ2-5	NA	11	TGTGCCAGCAGCCAAGCTAAGACCCAGTACTTC	CASSQAKTQYF
TRBV6-5	NA	TRBJ1-2	NA	12	TGTGCCAGCAGGGCGGGGCCCTATGGCTACACCTTC	CASRAGPYGYTF
TRBV18	few	TRBJ2-5	TRBD2	17	TGTGCCAGCTCACCGCCCCAGGGACTAGCGGGACAGAAGGCCCAGTACTTC	CASSPPQGLAGQKAQYF
TRBV9	few	TRBJ2-1	TRBD2	15	TGTGCCAGCAGCCCCCCGGGGAGCGGGAGGGATGAGCAGTTCTTC	CASSPPGSGRDEQFF
TRBV5-5	NA	TRBJ1-2	NA	16	TGTGCCAGCAGCTTGAGACAGACCAAATATAACTATGGCTACACCTTC	CASSLRQTKYNYGYTF
TRBV5-6	NA	TRBJ2-3	TRBD2	16	TGTGCCAGCAGCTTGGGGGCTAGCGGGATTGGAGATACGCAGTATTTT	CASSLGASGIGDTQYF
TRBV25-1	few	TRBJ2-5	NA	15	TGTGCCAGCAGTGAATATGGAGGGGGCGAAGAGACCCAGTACTTC	CASSEYGGGEETQYF
TRBV11-2	few	TRBJ2-3	TRBD2	16	TGTGCCAGCAGTCCTCGTGCGGGAGGGTGGGCAGATACGCAGTATTTT	CASSPRAGGWADTQYF
TRBV2	many	TRBJ1-3	NA	13	TGTGCCAGCAGTGAACGTCCTGGAAACACCATATATTTT	CASSERPGNTIYF
TRBV7-7	few	TRBJ1-3	NA	13	TGTGCTAGCAGTACCGAGCCTGGAAACACCATATATTTT	CASSTEPGNTIYF
TRBV2	few	TRBJ2-6	NA	11	TGTGCCAGCGGACTTCTCGACGTCCTGACTTTC	CASGLLDVLTF
TRBV27	few	TRBJ2-4	TRBD2	14	TGTGCCAGCAGCTGGGCGGGGGTTTACGACATTCAGTACTTC	CASSWAGVYDIQYF
TRBV7-9	NA	TRBJ2-5	TRBD1	15	TGTGCCAGCAGACGGACAGGGTTAGTACAAGAGACCCAGTACTTC	CASRRTGLVQETQYF
TRBV30	NA	TRBJ2-7	NA	13	TGTGCCTGGAGTGTAACCAGTCACTACGAGCAGTACTTC	CAWSVTSHYEQYF
TRBV7-9	NA	TRBJ2-2	TRBD2	16	TGTGCCAGCAGCTCTCTAGCGGGAGGGTTCAACGGGGAGCTGTTTTTT	CASSSLAGGFNGELFF